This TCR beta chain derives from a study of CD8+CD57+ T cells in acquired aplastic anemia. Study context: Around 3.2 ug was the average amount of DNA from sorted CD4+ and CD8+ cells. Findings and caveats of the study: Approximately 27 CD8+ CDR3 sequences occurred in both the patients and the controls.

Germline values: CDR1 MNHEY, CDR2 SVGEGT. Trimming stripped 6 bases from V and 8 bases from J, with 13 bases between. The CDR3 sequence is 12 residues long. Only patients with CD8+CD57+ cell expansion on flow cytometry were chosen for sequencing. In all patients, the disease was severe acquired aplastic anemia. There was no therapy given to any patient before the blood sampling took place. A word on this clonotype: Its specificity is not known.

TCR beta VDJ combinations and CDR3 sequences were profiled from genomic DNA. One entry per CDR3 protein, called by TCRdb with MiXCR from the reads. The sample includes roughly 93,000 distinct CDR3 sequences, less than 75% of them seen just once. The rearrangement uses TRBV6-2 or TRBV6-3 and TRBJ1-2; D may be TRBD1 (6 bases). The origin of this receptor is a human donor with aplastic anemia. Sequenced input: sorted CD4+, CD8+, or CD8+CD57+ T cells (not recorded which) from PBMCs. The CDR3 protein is CASRQAGAGYTF. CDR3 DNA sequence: TGTGCCAGCAGGCAAGCAGGGGCCGGCTACACCTTC.